These 27 T cell receptor beta chains came from one sample sequenced in a study of T cells in Graves' hyperthyroidism and ophthalmopathy. TCR beta CDR3 sequences were amplified from RNA transcripts. HTBI primers were the set used in a first-round RT-PCR of the TCR CDR3. TCRdb re-called the multiplex PCR reads with MiXCR, one entry per CDR3 protein. In the table there are around 250,000 distinct CDR3 sequences, approximately 25% of which are singletons. Input material: blood. The receptors were gathered from a woman in her forties with Graves' ophthalmopathy.

At least ten counts were recorded for this clonotype. The chain has TRBV7-9 and TRBJ1-2; 11 bases align to TRBD1. The CDR3 has 13 residues. CDR1 is SEHNR, CDR2 FQNEAQ, per germline (reference sequence). V lost 5 bases and J lost 8; bases outside the gene matches: 4. The CDR3 loop is CASSADRGRGYTF. In nucleotides, the CDR3 is TGTGCCAGCAGCGCGGACAGGGGGCGAGGCTACACCTTC.

This clonotype was recorded at least ten times. The V and J genes are TRBV4-2 and TRBJ1-1; D may be TRBD1 (6 bases). Trimming cost V 6 bases and J 5 bases, with 10 bases left between them. Germline V CDR1 and CDR2: LGHNA, YNFKEQ. This CDR3 has 12 amino acids. CDR3 in DNA: TGTGCCAGCAGTAGGACAGAAACTGAAGCTTTCTTT. Translated, it gives CASSRTETEAFF.

This clonotype has ten or more counts. The V gene is TRBV6-5, the J gene TRBJ2-6; a possible D gene is TRBD2 (5 bases). Looked up from germline, CDR1 is MNHEY and CDR2 is SVGAGI. The CDR3 has 16 amino acids. V was pared by 6 bases and J by 0 bases, with 12 bases between. CDR3 sequence reads: CASRAGAGSGANVLTF. The CDR3 coding sequence is TGTGCCAGCAGGGCGGGCGCAGGCTCTGGGGCCAACGTCCTGACTTTC.

CDR3 sequence: CASSPSYRGYTF. The CDR3 bases are TGTGCCAGCAGCCCATCCTACAGGGGCTACACCTTC. The chain carries TRBV6-1 and TRBJ1-2; D possibly corresponds to TRBD1 (5 bases). The CDR3 is 12 amino acids. Trimming cost V 6 bases and J 8 bases, with 13 bases left between them. CDR1 is MNHNS, CDR2 SASEGT, per germline.

This clonotype was detected many times. The gene calls are TRBV19 and TRBJ2-7; D gene unclear. V lost 7 bases, J lost 4 bases, and 14 bases lay in between. This CDR3 comprises 13 residues. The germline V gene encodes CDR1 LNHDA and CDR2 SQIVND (reference sequence). CDR3 residues: CASKGGTGYEQYF. The CDR3 bases are TGTGCCAGTAAAGGTGGTACTGGGTACGAGCAGTACTTC.

Many counts were recorded for this clonotype. The chain combines TRBV27 with TRBJ2-7; 11 bases are shared with TRBD1. Germline loops: CDR1 MNHEY, CDR2 SMNVEV (reference sequence). The V gene end was trimmed by 8 bases and the J gene end by 4 bases; junction bases not matched to a gene: 7. This CDR3 comprises 14 residues. CDR3 DNA sequence: TGTGCCAGCTCGCGCCGGGACAGGGGGTACGAGCAGTACTTC. This sequence encodes CASSRRDRGYEQYF.

Many counts were recorded for this clonotype. The V call is TRBV3-1, the J call TRBJ2-7, with a weak D call TRBD2 (5 bases). The V end was cut by 3 bases, the J end by 2 bases, with 14 bases between. Per the germline V gene, CDR1 is LGHDT and CDR2 is YNNKEL (reference sequence). The CDR3 covers 15 residues. CDR3 loop: CASSQNLDLTYEQYF. CDR3 in DNA: TGTGCCAGCAGCCAGAATCTGGACTTAACCTACGAGCAGTACTTC.

This clonotype was observed many times. The chain employs TRBV19 and TRBJ2-7; TRBD2 agrees at 14 bases. J was trimmed by 6 bases and V by 7 bases; bases with no gene match: 8. The germline gives CDR1 LNHDA, CDR2 SQIVND (reference sequence). This CDR3 has 15 residues. In DNA form, the CDR3 reads TGTGCCAGTACCGTGGGGACTAGCGGGAGATCCGAGCAGTACTTC. Translation gives CASTVGTSGRSEQYF.

The sample holds a few counts of this clonotype. This chain links TRBV6-1 with TRBJ2-7, with D unresolved. With 5 bases removed from V and 6 bases from J, the gap between germline ends came to 14 bases. CDR1 and CDR2 (germline): MNHNS, SASEGT. This CDR3 contains 13 residues. The CDR3 reads CASSQNPFFEQYF. The DNA of the CDR3 is TGTGCCAGCAGTCAAAACCCCTTTTTCGAGCAGTACTTC.

This clonotype was counted ten times or more. The chain combines TRBV20-1 with TRBJ2-2; 8 bases agree with TRBD2. Germline lookup yields CDR1 DFQATT and CDR2 SNEGSKA (reference sequence). This CDR3 is built from 13 residues. With V trimmed by 5 bases and J by 7 bases, 6 bases remained unmatched. The CDR3 here is CSAPAGVVGELFF. The CDR3 bases are TGCAGTGCTCCAGCGGGAGTCGTCGGGGAGCTGTTTTTT.

This chain links TRBV20-1 with TRBJ2-5, with 7 bases that match TRBD2. The germline CDR1 and CDR2 sequences are DFQATT and SNEGSKA (reference sequence). V gave up 5 bases and J gave up 5 bases; unmatched junction bases: 17. This CDR3 is 16 amino acids long. The CDR3 nucleotides read TGCAGTGCTGCGATCCGGGTTGCGGGAGTGTTGGAGACCCAGTACTTC. It encodes CSAAIRVAGVLETQYF.

This clonotype was seen repeatedly, ten times or more. The chain is built from TRBV19 and TRBJ2-6; D call uncertain. CDR1 and CDR2 (germline): LNHDA, SQIVND (reference sequence). The length of the CDR3 is 15 residues. V lost 3 bases and J 4 bases, leaving 10 bases between the germline ends. This CDR3 is CASSIRIRGANVLTF. In nucleotides, the CDR3 is TGTGCCAGTAGTATCCGGATACGCGGGGCCAACGTCCTGACTTTC.

This clonotype occurred many times. The V call is TRBV6-5, the J call TRBJ2-7; D is unclear. The germline gives CDR1 MNHEY, CDR2 SVGAGI. The CDR3 extends over 13 amino acids. V was pared by 6 bases and J by 3 bases, with 12 bases between. CDR3 in amino acids: CASSPGLVYEQYF. CDR3 nucleotides: TGTGCCAGCAGCCCTGGTCTAGTCTACGAGCAGTACTTC.

This clonotype has at least ten counts. The rearrangement uses TRBV12-3 or TRBV12-4 and TRBJ2-2; D is ambiguous. This CDR3 is built from 14 residues. V shed 2 bases and J shed 2 bases, with 6 bases lying between them. The CDR3 DNA is TGTGCCAGCAGTTTATCAGAAAACACCGGGGAGCTGTTTTTT. This encodes CASSLSENTGELFF.

This clonotype has a count of ten or more. V gene TRBV3-1 combines with J gene TRBJ2-5, with D perhaps being TRBD1 or TRBD2 (5 bases each). Per germline, CDR1 LGHDT and CDR2 YNNKEL (reference sequence). There are 16 residues in the CDR3. Trimming took 1 base from V and 2 from J, leaving 14 bases between them. CDR3 sequence: CASSQAAGSGQETQYF. The CDR3 nucleotides are TGTGCCAGCAGCCAAGCCGCAGGGTCGGGACAAGAGACCCAGTACTTC.

There are many counts of this clonotype. The chain combines TRBV6-1 with TRBJ1-1; 8 bases are a match to TRBD1. This CDR3 has 14 amino acids. Losses at the gene ends were 4 bases for V and 4 bases for J; bases not matched to a gene: 5. Germline V gives CDR1 MNHNS, CDR2 SASEGT. CDR3 in amino acids: CASSGLQGGTEAFF. The CDR3 nucleotides are TGTGCCAGCAGTGGGTTACAGGGGGGCACTGAAGCTTTCTTT.

In its sample, this clonotype was seen many times. The chain carries TRBV6-1 and TRBJ1-2, with 8 bases aligning to TRBD1. Germline assignment: CDR1 MNHNS and CDR2 SASEGT. After removal of 7 bases from V and 2 bases from J, the junction contained 12 bases not matched to a gene. The CDR3 consists of 16 residues. Here the CDR3 reads CASTPDRGGPNYGYTF. The CDR3, as DNA: TGTGCCAGCACCCCCGACAGGGGAGGGCCCAACTATGGCTACACCTTC.

This clonotype was observed many times. The rearrangement uses TRBV7-2 and TRBJ2-2; unclear D gene. The germline gives CDR1 SGHTA, CDR2 FQGNSA. This CDR3 region has 14 residues. V was trimmed by 2 bases and J by 1 base, leaving 5 bases between them. This CDR3 reads CASSLLGNTGELFF. The CDR3 DNA is TGTGCCAGCAGCTTACTGGGGAACACCGGGGAGCTGTTTTTT.

This clonotype was counted at least ten times. The rearrangement uses TRBV5-1 and TRBJ1-5; D unresolved. The CDR3 is 15 residues long. In germline, CDR1 is SGHRS, CDR2 YFSETQ. Trimming left V 0 bases short and J 3 bases short, with 10 bases between. The CDR3 DNA sequence: TGCGCCAGCAGCTTGGATGGCCACCCCAATCAGCCCCAGCATTTT. Protein: CASSLDGHPNQPQHF.

This clonotype has at least ten counts. The chain uses TRBV28 and TRBJ1-2, with a weak D call TRBD1 (5 bases). V lost 3 bases to trimming and J lost 5 bases, with 13 bases between them. There are 14 residues in the CDR3. Germline CDR1 reads MDHEN; CDR2 reads SYDVKM. CDR3 sequence: CASSFQDTGYGYTF. For the CDR3, the DNA is TGTGCCAGCAGTTTTCAGGACACGGGGTATGGCTACACCTTC.

This clonotype was seen more than once but under ten times. The chain carries TRBV6-5 and TRBJ1-5; 10 positions match TRBD1. CDR1 is MNHEY and CDR2 is SVGAGI in the germline V gene. The ends lost 0 bases at V and 7 bases at J; junction bases unmatched: 3. The CDR3 is made up of 15 amino acids. CDR3 sequence (DNA): TGTGCCAGCAGTTACTCGGGGACAGGGGTCCAGCCCCAGCATTTT. This encodes CASSYSGTGVQPQHF.

The rearrangement links TRBV30 to TRBJ2-5; D ambiguous. Between the trimmed V and J ends, which lost 1 base and 3 bases, there was a span of 3 bases. Germline CDR1 and CDR2: GTSNPN and SVGIG (reference sequence). The length of the CDR3 is 11 residues. The CDR3, as DNA: TGTGCCTGGAGTGGTGAAGAGACCCAGTACTTC. Translating gives CAWSGEETQYF. The full variable domain, completed using reference TRBV30 and TRBJ2-5, is SQTIHQWPATLVQPVGSPLSLECTVEGTSNPNLYWYRQAAGRGLQLLFYSVGIGQISSEVPQNLSASRPQDRQFILSSKKLLLSDSGFYLCAWSGEETQYFGPGTRLLVL.

This clonotype was picked up many times. The chain couples TRBV20-1 to TRBJ1-5; D is unclear. The V gene's germline CDR1 is DFQATT and CDR2 SNEGSKA (reference sequence). This CDR3 contains 13 residues. V was clipped by 1 base and J by 3 bases, with 7 bases between them. For the CDR3, the DNA is TGCAGTGCTAGAGTGTTGGACAATCAGCCCCAGCATTTT. Translating it yields CSARVLDNQPQHF.

This clonotype was found many times. J is TRBJ2-7 and V is TRBV5-1; D is uncertain. The germline gives CDR1 SGHRS, CDR2 YFSETQ. With 2 bases removed from V and 3 bases from J, the gap between germline ends came to 6 bases. The CDR3 has 12 amino acids. The CDR3 spells CASSFNSYEQYF. The DNA of the CDR3 is TGCGCCAGCAGCTTTAACAGCTACGAGCAGTACTTC.

This clonotype was recorded many times. The chain links TRBV6-5 to TRBJ2-7, with D possibly matching TRBD1 (5 bases). Looked up from germline, CDR1 is MNHEY and CDR2 is SVGAGI. The CDR3 has 14 amino acids. Between the trimmed V and J ends, which lost 5 bases and 0 bases, there was a span of 11 bases. CDR3 region: CASSLRDSSYEQYF. The CDR3 DNA is TGTGCCAGCAGTCTGCGAGACAGCTCCTACGAGCAGTACTTC.

This clonotype occurred a few times. This sequence joins TRBV7-2 and TRBJ2-5; D not resolved. Trimming removed 5 bases from V and 2 bases from J, with 15 bases in between. Germline V gene sequence: CDR1 SGHTA, CDR2 FQGNSA. CDR3 size: 15 residues. The chain's CDR3 is CASSPLGWGQETQYF. The DNA of the CDR3 is TGTGCCAGCAGCCCCCTAGGGTGGGGACAAGAGACCCAGTACTTC. The entire variable domain, with the rest obtained from reference TRBV7-2 and TRBJ2-5, is as follows: GAGVSQSPSNKVTEKGKDVELRCDPISGHTALYWYRQSLGQGLEFLIYFQGNSAPDKSGLPSDRFSAERTGGSVSTLTIQRTQQEDSAVYLCASSPLGWGQETQYFGPGTRLLVL.

This clonotype was picked up a small number of times. V gene TRBV4-1 combines with J gene TRBJ2-7, with a weak D call TRBD1 (6 bases). Germline V gene sequence: CDR1 MGHRA, CDR2 YSYEKL. This CDR3 region has 12 residues. V was pared by 4 bases and J by 9 bases, with 13 bases between. This CDR3 is CASSPSGDVQYF. CDR3 nucleotide sequence: TGCGCCAGCAGCCCCTCAGGGGACGTGCAGTACTTC.